This T cell receptor (beta chain) is drawn from a study of T cell responses to AZD1222 COVID-19 vaccine. The data were produced by immunoSEQ multiplex PCR, yet TCRdb's version contains in-frame clones alone and is incomplete. Of 90,000 to 100,000 clones in the sample, around 89% were seen once. In the case of this clone: Antigen specificity is unknown.

Germline values: CDR1 MNHEY, CDR2 SVGAGI. This CDR3 is 12 amino acids long. V was clipped by 8 bases and J by 6 bases; unmatched bases: 3. Study results and caveats: Females made up more of the donors, who were largely white British, and clonal diversity may have come out too low.

The V and J genes are TRBV6-5 and TRBJ1-5; 8 nucleotides match TRBD1. The clonotype was recovered from an adult in good health. Sequenced material: peripheral blood, taken on day 0 of AZD1222 vaccination. CDR3 DNA: TGTGCCAGCGGCCAGGGGGCTCAGCCCCAGCATTTT. Translating gives CASGQGAQPQHF.